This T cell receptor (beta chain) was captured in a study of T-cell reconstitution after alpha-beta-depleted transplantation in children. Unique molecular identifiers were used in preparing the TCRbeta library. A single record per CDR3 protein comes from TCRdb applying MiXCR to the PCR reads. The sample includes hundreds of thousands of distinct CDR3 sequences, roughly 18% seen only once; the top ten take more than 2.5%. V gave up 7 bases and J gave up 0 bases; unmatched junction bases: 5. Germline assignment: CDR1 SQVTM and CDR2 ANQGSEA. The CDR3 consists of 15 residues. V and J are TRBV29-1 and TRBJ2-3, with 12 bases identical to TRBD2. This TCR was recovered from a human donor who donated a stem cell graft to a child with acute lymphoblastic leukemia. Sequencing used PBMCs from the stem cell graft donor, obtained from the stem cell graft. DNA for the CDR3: TGCAGCGCTACAGGGACTAGCGGGAGCACAGATACGCAGTATTTT. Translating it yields CSATGTSGSTDTQYF.